A single sample is the source of the 15 T cell receptor beta chains below, sequenced in a study of blood T cell repertoires in COVID-19. Only in-frame clones appear in the TCRdb table, and some are missing; sequencing was by immunoSEQ multiplex PCR. Of approximately 270,000 clones listed, around 90% were seen once; the top ten hold around 1.3%. The sequenced sample consisted of PBMCs or T cells enriched from blood (not recorded which). These receptors all come from a human donor in a cohort exposed to, infected with or recovered from COVID-19 (not recorded which). The donor label of this sample is uncertain.

This clone has a single count. The genes are TRBV11-3 and TRBJ1-1; unclear D gene. Germline V CDR1 and CDR2: SGHNT, YENEEA. The V end lost 0 bases, the J end lost 1 base, and 6 bases lay between the germline ends. There are 14 residues in the CDR3. The CDR3 loop reads CASSLDARNTEAFF. In DNA form, the CDR3 reads TGTGCCAGCAGCTTAGATGCCAGGAACACTGAAGCTTTCTTT. Full variable domain (missing parts from reference TRBV11-3 and TRBJ1-1): EAGVVQSPRYKIIEKKQPVAFWCNPISGHNTLYWYLQNLGQGPELLIRYENEEAVDDSQLPKDRFSAERLKGVDSTLKIQPAELGDSAVYLCASSLDARNTEAFFGQGTRLTVV.

The chain links TRBV5-4 to TRBJ2-7, with 10 nucleotides matching TRBD1. There are 15 residues in the CDR3. V shed 2 bases and J 4 bases; nucleotides not matched to a gene: 6. Germline CDR1 reads SGHNT; CDR2 reads YYREEE (reference sequence). This CDR3 reads CASSLQDRGYYEQYF. Here the CDR3 DNA reads TGTGCCAGCAGCTTACAGGACAGGGGGTATTACGAGCAGTACTTC.

CDR3 nucleotide sequence: TGTGCCTGGAGTGTACAAGGGGGCTCTGAAGCTTTCTTT. Protein product: CAWSVQGGSEAFF. The chain joins TRBV30 to TRBJ1-1, with 7 bases identical to TRBD1. Trimming at V came to 0 bases and at J to 6 bases, leaving 4 bases not matched to a gene. Germline assignment: CDR1 GTSNPN and CDR2 SVGIG (reference sequence). The CDR3 totals 13 residues.

This clone appeared a single time. V is TRBV29-1 and J is TRBJ2-7; 9 bases are shared with TRBD1. The germline V gene has CDR1 SQVTM and CDR2 ANQGSEA. The CDR3 loop spans 15 amino acids. The ends lost 6 bases at V and 6 bases at J; junction bases unmatched: 15. The CDR3 coding sequence is TGCAGCGTCGAGAACAGGGGGCTAACCCCTTTCGAGCAGTACTTC. This codes for CSVENRGLTPFEQYF.

V and J are TRBV25-1 and TRBJ2-5; 10 nucleotides match TRBD2. The CDR3 consists of 15 residues. The germline CDR1 and CDR2 sequences are MGHDK and SYGVNS. V was pared by 2 bases and J by 5 bases, with 5 bases of the junction left unmatched. Here the CDR3 DNA reads TGTGCCAGCAGTGAACTAGCGGGGGTACCGGAGACCCAGTACTTC. Its protein product is CASSELAGVPETQYF. Full variable domain (outside the CDR3, taken from reference TRBV25-1 and TRBJ2-5): EADIYQTPRYLVIGTGKKITLECSQTMGHDKMYWYQQDPGMELHLIHYSYGVNSTEKGDLSSESTVSRIRTEHFPLTLESARPSHTSQYLCASSELAGVPETQYFGPGTRLLVL.

J is TRBJ1-2 and V is TRBV10-3; 9 bases are a match to TRBD1. This CDR3 region has 15 residues. Trimming at V came to 4 bases and at J to 4 bases, leaving 7 bases not matched to a gene. Germline values: CDR1 ENHRY, CDR2 SYGVKD. The CDR3 nucleotides are TGTGCCATCAGTGTTGGGACAGGGCAATTCTATGGCTACACCTTC. Translated, it gives CAISVGTGQFYGYTF.

This chain links TRBV28 with TRBJ2-1, with TRBD1 matching over 8 bases. This CDR3 is 20 amino acids long. Germline CDR1 and CDR2: MDHEN and SYDVKM. After removal of 6 bases from V and 4 bases from J, the junction contained 23 bases not matched to a gene. The CDR3 DNA reads as TGTGCCAGCAGCCACAGGGGGGCTAGAATTACCCCCCGCTGGTACAATGAGCAGTTCTTC. It encodes CASSHRGARITPRWYNEQFF.

This sequence joins TRBV6-1 and TRBJ1-1, with no clear D. The germline V gene encodes CDR1 MNHNS and CDR2 SASEGT. V was trimmed by 3 bases and J by 4 bases, leaving 12 bases between them. There are 14 residues in the CDR3. Written as DNA, the CDR3 is TGTGCCAGCAGTGAGCTTACTCGGGGCACTGAAGCTTTCTTT. Amino acids: CASSELTRGTEAFF.

The gene calls are TRBV27 and TRBJ1-5, with TRBD1 identical over 10 bases. The V gene's germline CDR1 is MNHEY and CDR2 SMNVEV (reference sequence). The CDR3 has 16 amino acids. The J segment lost 11 bases and the V segment lost 2 bases, leaving 12 bases of the junction unmatched. The CDR3 DNA reads as TGTGCCAGCAGTTTACAAGGACAGGGGGTACCCTGGGCCCAGCATTTT. Its translation is CASSLQGQGVPWAQHF.

The chain employs TRBV4-1 and TRBJ2-1; the D is unclear. Per the germline V gene, CDR1 is MGHRA and CDR2 is YSYEKL. This CDR3 contains 12 residues. Trimming removed 1 base from V and 8 bases from J, with 6 bases in between. This CDR3 is CASSQAVHEQFF. The CDR3 nucleotides read TGCGCCAGCAGCCAAGCGGTACATGAGCAGTTCTTC.

This clone was counted between two and nine times. The chain recombines TRBV4-1 with TRBJ2-2; unclear D gene. Deletions cut 2 bases from V and 1 base from J, with 8 bases between. Germline values: CDR1 MGHRA, CDR2 YSYEKL. The length of the CDR3 is 15 residues. The CDR3 nucleotides read TGCGCCAGCAGCCAACGAACGGTGAACACCGGGGAGCTGTTTTTT. Encoded protein: CASSQRTVNTGELFF.

The rearrangement links TRBV7-9 to TRBJ2-2, with 7 bases fitting TRBD2. With V trimmed by 4 bases and J by 1 base, 9 bases remained unmatched. The CDR3 runs to 17 residues. CDR1 SEHNR and CDR2 FQNEAQ come from the germline V gene (reference sequence). CDR3 loop: CASSSPPRGWNTGELFF. The CDR3, as DNA: TGTGCCAGCAGCTCCCCCCCGCGGGGGTGGAACACCGGGGAGCTGTTTTTT.

The V call is TRBV6-5, the J call TRBJ1-2; D may be TRBD1 (5 bases). In germline, CDR1 is MNHEY, CDR2 SVGAGI. The CDR3 sequence is 15 residues long. V was pared by 6 bases and J by 2 bases, with 16 bases between. The CDR3 nucleotides read TGTGCCAGCAGGGGGCCTAGGAAGGTGAACTATGGCTACACCTTC. It translates to CASRGPRKVNYGYTF.

The chain carries TRBV6-5 and TRBJ1-1, with a tentative D call TRBD1 (5 bases). The germline CDR1 and CDR2 sequences are MNHEY and SVGAGI. The CDR3 spans 14 residues. V was trimmed by 8 bases and J by 3 bases, leaving 16 bases between them. In DNA, the CDR3 is TGTGCCAGCCAAAAGTGGGGCGTAGACACTGAAGCTTTCTTT. Protein: CASQKWGVDTEAFF.

The V gene is TRBV11-3, the J gene TRBJ1-3; D gene unclear. Trimming left V 5 bases short and J 2 bases short, with 10 bases between. CDR3 length: 14 residues. CDR1 and CDR2 from the germline V gene are SGHNT and YENEEA. The CDR3 DNA reads as TGTGCCAGCAGCCTCAGTAGCCCTGGAAACACCATATATTTT. Protein product: CASSLSSPGNTIYF.